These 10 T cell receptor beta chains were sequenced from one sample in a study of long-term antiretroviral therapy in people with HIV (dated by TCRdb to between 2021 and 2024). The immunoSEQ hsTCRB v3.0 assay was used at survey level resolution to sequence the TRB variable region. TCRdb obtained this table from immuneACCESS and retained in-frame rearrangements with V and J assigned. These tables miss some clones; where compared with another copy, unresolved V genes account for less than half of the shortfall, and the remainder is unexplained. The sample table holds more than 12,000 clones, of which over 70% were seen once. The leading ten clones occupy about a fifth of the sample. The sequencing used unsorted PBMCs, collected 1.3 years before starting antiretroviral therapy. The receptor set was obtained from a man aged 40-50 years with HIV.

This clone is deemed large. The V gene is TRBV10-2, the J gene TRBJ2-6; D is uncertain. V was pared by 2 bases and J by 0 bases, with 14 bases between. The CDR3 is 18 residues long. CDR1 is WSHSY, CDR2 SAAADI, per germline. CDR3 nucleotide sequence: TGCGCCAGCAGTGAGGACCCTTCCGGTGGCTCTGGGGCCAACGTCCTGACTTTC. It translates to CASSEDPSGGSGANVLTF.

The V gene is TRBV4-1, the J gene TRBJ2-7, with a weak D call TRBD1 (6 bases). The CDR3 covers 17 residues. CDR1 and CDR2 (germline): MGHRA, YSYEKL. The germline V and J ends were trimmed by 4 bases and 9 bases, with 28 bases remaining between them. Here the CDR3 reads CASSRTANRDNTPGQYF. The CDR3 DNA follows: TGCGCCAGCAGCCGAACCGCAAATCGGGACAACACACCCGGGCAGTACTTC.

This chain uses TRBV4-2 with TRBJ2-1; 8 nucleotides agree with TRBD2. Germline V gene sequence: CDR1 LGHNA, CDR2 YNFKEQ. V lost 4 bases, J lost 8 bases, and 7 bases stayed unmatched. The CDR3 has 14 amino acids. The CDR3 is CASSLGLAIDEQFF. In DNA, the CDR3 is TGTGCCAGCAGCCTCGGACTAGCTATCGATGAGCAGTTCTTC.

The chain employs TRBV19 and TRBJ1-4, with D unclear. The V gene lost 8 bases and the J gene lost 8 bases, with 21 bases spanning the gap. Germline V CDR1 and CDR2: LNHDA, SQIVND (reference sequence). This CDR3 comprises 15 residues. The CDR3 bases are TGTGCCAGTGGGATCCCTGGGGTCGGTTTAGAAAAACTGTTTTTT. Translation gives CASGIPGVGLEKLFF.

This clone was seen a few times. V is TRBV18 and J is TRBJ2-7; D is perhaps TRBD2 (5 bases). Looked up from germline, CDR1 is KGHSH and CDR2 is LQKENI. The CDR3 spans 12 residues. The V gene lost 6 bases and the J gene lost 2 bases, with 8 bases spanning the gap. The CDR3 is CASSEVTYEQYF. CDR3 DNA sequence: TGTGCCAGCTCGGAGGTAACCTACGAGCAGTACTTC. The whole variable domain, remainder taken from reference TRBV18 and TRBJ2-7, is NAGVMQNPRHLVRRRGQEARLRCSPMKGHSHVYWYRQLPEEGLKFMVYLQKENIIDESGMPKERFSAEFPKEGPSILRIQQVVRGDSAAYFCASSEVTYEQYFGPGTRLTVT.

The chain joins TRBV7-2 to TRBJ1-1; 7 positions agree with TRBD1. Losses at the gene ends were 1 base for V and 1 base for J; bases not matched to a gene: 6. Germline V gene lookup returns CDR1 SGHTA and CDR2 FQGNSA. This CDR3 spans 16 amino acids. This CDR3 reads CASSLVLGQRNTEAFF. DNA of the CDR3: TGTGCCAGCAGCTTAGTTTTGGGACAGAGGAACACTGAAGCTTTCTTT. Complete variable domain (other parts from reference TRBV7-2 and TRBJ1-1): GAGVSQSPSNKVTEKGKDVELRCDPISGHTALYWYRQSLGQGLEFLIYFQGNSAPDKSGLPSDRFSAERTGGSVSTLTIQRTQQEDSAVYLCASSLVLGQRNTEAFFGQGTRLTVV.

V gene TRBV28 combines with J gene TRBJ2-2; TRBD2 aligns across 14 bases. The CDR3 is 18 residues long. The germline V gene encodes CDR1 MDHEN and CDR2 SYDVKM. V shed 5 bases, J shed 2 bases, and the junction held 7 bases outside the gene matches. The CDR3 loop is CASSPMGLAGDNTGELFF. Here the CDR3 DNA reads TGTGCCAGCAGTCCCATGGGACTAGCGGGGGACAACACCGGGGAGCTGTTTTTT.

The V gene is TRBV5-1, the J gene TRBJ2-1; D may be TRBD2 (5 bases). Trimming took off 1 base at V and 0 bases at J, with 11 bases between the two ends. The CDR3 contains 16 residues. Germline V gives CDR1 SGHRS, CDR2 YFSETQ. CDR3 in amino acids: CASSLKDFASYNEQFF. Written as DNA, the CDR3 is TGCGCCAGCAGCTTGAAGGACTTCGCCTCCTACAATGAGCAGTTCTTC.

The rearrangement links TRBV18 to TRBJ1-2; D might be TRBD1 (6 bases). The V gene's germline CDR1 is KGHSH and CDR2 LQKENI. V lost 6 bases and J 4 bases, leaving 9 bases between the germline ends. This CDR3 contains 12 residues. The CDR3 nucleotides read TGTGCCAGCTCCCAGGGGACCTATGGCTACACCTTC. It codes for CASSQGTYGYTF.

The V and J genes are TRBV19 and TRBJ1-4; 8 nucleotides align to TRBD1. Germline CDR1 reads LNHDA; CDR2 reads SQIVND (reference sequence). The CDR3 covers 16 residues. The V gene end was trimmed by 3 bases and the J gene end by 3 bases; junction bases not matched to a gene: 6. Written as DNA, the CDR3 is TGTGCCAGTAGTATCCCCGGACAGGGAGCTAATGAAAAACTGTTTTTT. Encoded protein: CASSIPGQGANEKLFF. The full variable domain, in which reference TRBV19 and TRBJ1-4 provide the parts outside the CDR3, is DGGITQSPKYLFRKEGQNVTLSCEQNLNHDAMYWYRQDPGQGLRLIYYSQIVNDFQKGDIAEGYSVSREKKESFPLTVTSAQKNPTAFYLCASSIPGQGANEKLFFGSGTQLSVL.